A single sample is the source of the 12 T cell receptor beta chains below, sequenced in a study of blood T cell repertoires in COVID-19. Measured with immunoSEQ multiplex PCR; TCRdb has only the in-frame clones, and not every one. This table has under 300,000 clones, around 90% appearing once. What was sequenced was peripheral blood. All receptors derive from a woman in her sixties or seventies with active or convalescent COVID-19.

This chain links TRBV7-8 with TRBJ2-7; D is unclear. V was shortened by 0 bases and J by 3 bases, with 9 bases between the two germline ends. Germline CDR1 SGHVS, CDR2 FQNEAQ. CDR3 length: 14 amino acids. The CDR3 region is CASSLAGELYEQYF. CDR3 sequence (DNA): TGTGCCAGCAGCTTAGCTGGAGAGCTCTACGAGCAGTACTTC. Full variable domain (remainder filled in from reference TRBV7-8 and TRBJ2-7): GAGVSQSPRYKVAKRGQDVALRCDPISGHVSLFWYQQALGQGPEFLTYFQNEAQLDKSGLPSDRFFAERPEGSVSTLKIQRTQQEDSAVYLCASSLAGELYEQYFGPGTRLTVT.

The chain couples TRBV5-1 to TRBJ1-1; D may be TRBD1 (5 bases). Per germline, CDR1 SGHRS and CDR2 YFSETQ. Deletions cut 1 base from V and 1 base from J, with 11 bases between. The CDR3 spans 15 residues. CDR3 region: CASSLTLGGNTEAFF. Here the CDR3 DNA reads TGCGCCAGCAGCTTGACCCTGGGGGGGAACACTGAAGCTTTCTTT.

For the CDR3, the DNA is TGTGCCAGCAGCTTCGAGAGGGTAGGCTACACCTTC. Translation gives CASSFERVGYTF. This chain connects TRBV5-6 to TRBJ1-2, with unresolved D. Trimming cost V 2 bases and J 8 bases, with 10 bases left between them. This CDR3 comprises 12 residues. Germline V gives CDR1 SGHDT, CDR2 YYEEEE.

CDR3 sequence (DNA): TGTGCCAGCAGCCCAAGTGGGCAGGGGATCGGGGAGCAGTACTTC. Translating it yields CASSPSGQGIGEQYF. V is TRBV9 and J is TRBJ2-7; D is possibly TRBD1 (6 bases). V lost 4 bases and J lost 7, with 21 bases in between. Germline V gene data show CDR1 as SGDLS and CDR2 as YYNGEE. The CDR3 consists of 15 residues.

The chain joins TRBV7-9 to TRBJ1-1; D is possibly TRBD1 (5 bases). The V gene lost 9 bases and the J gene lost 1 base, with 9 bases spanning the gap. The CDR3 runs 12 residues. Per the germline V gene, CDR1 is SEHNR and CDR2 is FQNEAQ (reference sequence). The CDR3 coding sequence is TGTGCCAGGTCTACAGGGAACACTGAAGCTTTCTTT. This encodes CARSTGNTEAFF.

The chain recombines TRBV5-4 with TRBJ1-6, with 7 bases lining up with TRBD1. Germline CDR1 SGHNT, CDR2 YYREEE (reference sequence). The CDR3 is made up of 16 amino acids. V shed 0 bases and J 8 bases; nucleotides not matched to a gene: 8. In DNA, the CDR3 is TGTGCCAGCAGCTTGGGGGCAACAGGGGTGGATTCACCCCTCCACTTT. This translates into CASSLGATGVDSPLHF.

CDR3 region: CASSLQGAGGPVGGYTF. In DNA form, the CDR3 reads TGTGCCAGCAGTCTACAAGGGGCAGGGGGCCCAGTAGGTGGCTACACCTTC. The J gene is TRBJ1-2, the V gene TRBV27; 8 bases line up with TRBD1. CDR1 and CDR2 (germline): MNHEY, SMNVEV (reference sequence). With V trimmed by 5 bases and J by 7 bases, 18 bases remained unmatched. This CDR3 comprises 17 residues.

This chain connects TRBV7-2 to TRBJ2-7, with D possibly being TRBD2 (5 bases). CDR3 length: 14 amino acids. Trimming stripped 5 bases from V and 4 bases from J, with 15 bases between. The germline V gene has CDR1 SGHTA and CDR2 FQGNSA. The CDR3 reads CASSPSRTLYEQYF. The CDR3 DNA is TGTGCCAGCAGCCCTAGCAGAACTTTATACGAGCAGTACTTC. Combining the CDR3 with reference TRBV7-2 and TRBJ2-7 gives the whole variable domain GAGVSQSPSNKVTEKGKDVELRCDPISGHTALYWYRQSLGQGLEFLIYFQGNSAPDKSGLPSDRFSAERTGGSVSTLTIQRTQQEDSAVYLCASSPSRTLYEQYFGPGTRLTVT.

The chain combines TRBV2 with TRBJ1-2; D uncertain. The CDR3 has 13 residues. Germline-derived CDR1 and CDR2 are SNHLY and FYNNEI. V lost 1 base and J 4 bases, leaving 7 bases between the germline ends. The DNA of the CDR3 is TGTGCCAGCAGTGAAGGACATTTCTATGGCTACACCTTC. Its protein product is CASSEGHFYGYTF.

This clone was picked up one time. V and J are TRBV10-3 and TRBJ1-4, with a possible D match to TRBD1 (6 bases). Germline CDR1 and CDR2: ENHRY and SYGVKD. The V gene lost 3 bases and the J gene lost 8 bases, with 10 bases spanning the gap. This CDR3 is built from 13 residues. The CDR3 here is CAISEGGREKLFF. In DNA, the CDR3 is TGTGCCATCAGTGAAGGGGGTAGGGAAAAACTGTTTTTT.

At least ten counts were recorded for this clone. The J gene is TRBJ1-2, the V gene TRBV5-4, with D possibly being TRBD1 (6 bases). Trimming removed 5 bases from V and 8 bases from J, with 13 bases in between. Germline CDR1 is SGHNT and CDR2 is YYREEE (reference sequence). The CDR3 length is 12 residues. CDR3 in amino acids: CASSTGNDGYTF. The CDR3 bases are TGTGCCAGCAGTACAGGGAATGACGGCTACACCTTC.

The chain employs TRBV2 and TRBJ1-4, with 9 nucleotides matching TRBD1. Trimming at V came to 6 bases and at J to 8 bases, leaving 10 bases not matched to a gene. The V gene's germline CDR1 is SNHLY and CDR2 FYNNEI. The CDR3 is 15 residues long. This CDR3 reads CASRTGGGRLEKLFF. CDR3 nucleotide sequence: TGTGCCAGCAGGACAGGGGGAGGCCGTTTGGAAAAACTGTTTTTT. Drawing the rest from reference TRBV2 and TRBJ1-4, the complete variable domain is EPEVTQTPSHQVTQMGQEVILRCVPISNHLYFYWYRQILGQKVEFLVSFYNNEISEKSEIFDDQFSVERPDGSNFTLKIRSTKLEDSAMYFCASRTGGGRLEKLFFGSGTQLSVL.